This paragraph covers one TCR beta chain sequence. Its antigen remains unknown. 13 Jbeta primers and 60 Vbeta primers were used for the PCR. Measured with immunoSEQ multiplex PCR; TCRdb has only the in-frame clones, and not every one. This sample has 160,000 or so clones; roughly 75% occur once, and the top ten carry approximately 2.4%. After removal of 2 bases from V and 6 bases from J, the junction contained 2 bases not matched to a gene. Germline V gene sequence: CDR1 SNHLY, CDR2 FYNNEI. This CDR3 spans 13 amino acids. This sample was included in a study of cytomegalovirus exposure and HLA in healthy donors. Overall study findings and caveats: It was reported that TCR beta sequences correctly inferred the HLA-A and HLA-B alleles for most subjects.

The specimen was PBMCs. The receptor's source is a female donor in good health and CMV-seronegative. The V call is TRBV2, the J call TRBJ2-3, with 7 positions matching TRBD2. The CDR3 DNA follows: TGTGCCAGCAGTGAAAGGACTAGTGATACGCAGTATTTT. This codes for CASSERTSDTQYF.